A selection of T cell receptor beta chains follows, all from one sample in a study of tumor-infiltrating lymphocytes in glioblastoma multiforme. TCRdb ran MiXCR on the multiplex PCR reads and lists one entry per CDR3 protein. This sample yields about 32,000 distinct CDR3 sequences, of which roughly 64% are seen a single time; 33% belongs to the top ten. What was sequenced was brain tumor tissue. These receptors came from a male donor with glioblastoma. Both conserved end residues are part of each CDR3. Fields, in order: clone size, D gene, J gene, V gene, CDR3 length, CDR3 protein, CDR3 DNA. The D gene is left open where the match is weak. Size tells how often a clone was seen (once, few, many) or the class of an expanded clone, and some rows leave it out.

many,NA,TRBJ2-5,TRBV5-1,12,CASSVFQETQYF,TGCGCCAGCAGCGTTTTTCAAGAGACCCAGTACTTC
NA,NA,TRBJ1-1,TRBV10-1,13,CASTLDWNTEAFF,TGCGCCAGCACCTTAGACTGGAACACTGAAGCTTTCTTT
NA,TRBD1,TRBJ2-7,TRBV9,16,CASSPRTGEGLEEQYF,TGTGCCAGCAGCCCCCGGACAGGGGAGGGTCTTGAGGAGCAGTACTTC
NA,TRBD2,TRBJ2-7,TRBV29-1,16,CSVEDKVPSGSNEQYF,TGCAGCGTTGAAGATAAAGTGCCTAGCGGGAGTAACGAGCAGTACTTC
many,TRBD2,TRBJ2-1,TRBV6-6,15,CASSSGLAGLNEQFF,TGTGCCAGCAGTTCGGGACTAGCGGGATTAAATGAGCAGTTCTTC
NA,NA,TRBJ2-1,TRBV20-1,14,CSARDESGLYRQFF,TGCAGTGCTAGAGATGAGTCAGGGCTGTATAGGCAGTTCTTC
NA,NA,TRBJ1-2,TRBV6-5,15,CASSYSATRGNGYTF,TGTGCCAGCAGTTATTCCGCGACAAGGGGAAATGGCTACACCTTC
few,TRBD1,TRBJ1-3,TRBV5-1,15,CASSTTGDPGNTIYF,TGCGCCAGCAGCACTACAGGGGATCCTGGAAACACCATATATTTT
NA,TRBD2,TRBJ2-3,TRBV20-1,18,CSAAGTGSTSGRIDTQYF,TGCAGTGCTGCCGGGACAGGGTCGACTAGCGGGAGAATAGATACGCAGTATTTT
NA,NA,TRBJ2-3,TRBV4-2,15,CASSQDVADLDTQYF,TGTGCCAGCAGCCAAGATGTGGCAGACCTAGATACGCAGTATTTT
NA,NA,TRBJ2-1,TRBV29-1,14,CSVTGSGSYNEQSF,TGCAGTGTAACAGGGTCAGGGTCCTACAATGAGCAGTCCTTC
few,NA,TRBJ2-5,TRBV20-1,13,CSAFLRGLETQYF,TGCAGTGCTTTTTTGCGAGGGCTGGAGACCCAGTACTTC
NA,NA,TRBJ1-4,TRBV7-8,15,CASSPLLGGTEKLFF,TGTGCCAGCAGCCCGCTCCTAGGAGGGACTGAAAAACTGTTTTTT
medium-sized,TRBD2,TRBJ2-1,TRBV20-1,16,CSASGSGRHSYNEQFF,TGCAGTGCTAGCGGCAGCGGGAGGCACTCCTACAATGAGCAGTTCTTC
many,NA,TRBJ2-5,TRBV10-1,14,CASSEHGAGETQYF,TGCGCCAGCAGTGAGCACGGGGCGGGGGAGACCCAGTACTTC
NA,TRBD2,TRBJ2-1,TRBV6-5,16,CASSNPGTSGMCEQFF,TGTGCCAGCAGTAACCCCGGGACTAGCGGGATGTGTGAGCAGTTCTTC
NA,NA,TRBJ2-1,TRBV18,16,CASSPPIPTAYNEQFF,TGTGCCAGCTCACCACCCATACCAACGGCCTACAATGAGCAGTTCTTC
NA,TRBD2,TRBJ2-1,TRBV20-1,14,CSACGRASYNEQFF,TGCAGTGCATGCGGGAGGGCCTCCTACAATGAGCAGTTCTTC
NA,TRBD1,TRBJ1-4,TRBV28,14,CASSKPGQAEKLFF,TGTGCCAGCAGTAAGCCGGGACAGGCGGAAAAACTGTTTTTT
NA,NA,TRBJ1-1,TRBV5-1,14,CASSLYSTNTEAFF,TGCGCCAGCAGCTTGTACAGTACGAACACTGAAGCTTTCTTT
many,NA,TRBJ2-3,TRBV5-4,15,CASSAGTAATDTQYF,TGTGCCAGCAGCGCCGGGACGGCGGCAACAGATACGCAGTATTTT
NA,TRBD1,TRBJ2-3,TRBV20-1,17,CSAPLDRERYPTDTQYF,TGCAGTGCCCCGTTGGACAGGGAGCGTTATCCCACAGATACGCAGTATTTT
many,NA,TRBJ2-5,TRBV5-5,13,CASSRADKETQYF,TGTGCCAGCAGCAGAGCGGACAAAGAGACCCAGTACTTC
few,NA,TRBJ2-3,TRBV29-1,14,CSVELVGIGQPQYF,TGCAGCGTTGAACTAGTGGGGATTGGTCAGCCCCAGTATTTT
NA,NA,TRBJ2-3,TRBV6-1,15,CAGRAGTGSTDTQYF,TGTGCCGGCAGAGCCGGGACGGGCAGCACAGATACGCAGTATTTT
many,TRBD1,TRBJ2-1,TRBV12-3/TRBV12-4,16,CASSPYTGQGDNEQFF,TGTGCCAGCAGCCCGTATACGGGACAGGGAGACAATGAGCAGTTCTTC
many,TRBD1,TRBJ1-5,TRBV28,16,CASSLLTGGLRQPQHF,TGTGCCAGCAGTTTATTGACAGGGGGCTTACGTCAGCCCCAGCATTTT
once,NA,TRBJ2-1,TRBV20-1,16,CSATPFMADSYKEKFF,TGCAGTGCCACCCCCTTCATGGCGGACTCCTACAAAGAGAAGTTCTTC
many,TRBD1,TRBJ2-5,TRBV6-1,13,CASSTDRGETQYF,TGTGCCAGCAGCACCGACAGGGGGGAGACCCAGTACTTC
once,NA,TRBJ2-3,TRBV20-1,13,CSAREMLADTQYF,TGCAGTGCTAGGGAGATGCTCGCAGATACGCAGTATTTT
NA,TRBD2,TRBJ2-5,TRBV6-5,15,CASSYGLAGTETQYF,TGTGCCAGCAGTTACGGGCTAGCGGGAACAGAGACCCAATACTTC
once,NA,TRBJ2-3,TRBV11-2,14,CASSLDNSTDTQYF,TGTGCCAGCAGCCTAGACAACAGCACAGATACGCAGTACTTT
medium-sized,TRBD1,TRBJ2-7,TRBV11-1,16,CASSLARLDRGYEQYF,TGTGCCAGCAGCTTAGCGCGTCTGGACAGGGGGTACGAGCAGTACTTC
NA,TRBD1,TRBJ2-4,TRBV10-3,13,CAISGDRGNIQYF,TGTGCCATCAGTGGAGACAGGGGAAACATTCAGTACTTC
NA,TRBD1,TRBJ2-1,TRBV11-2,16,CASSFSGTGTYNEQFF,TGCGCCAGCAGCTTCTCCGGGACAGGTACCTACAATGAGCAGTTCTTC
many,NA,TRBJ2-2,TRBV6-4,15,CASSENVGHTGELFF,TGTGCCAGCAGTGAGAATGTGGGTCACACCGGGGAGCTGTTTTTT
NA,NA,TRBJ2-7,TRBV10-3,14,CAISDFAGTYEQYF,TGTGCCATCAGTGATTTTGCAGGTACCTACGAGCAGTACTTC
NA,NA,TRBJ1-1,TRBV14,15,CASSQEKGGGTEAFF,TGTGCCAGCAGCCAAGAGAAAGGAGGTGGCACTGAAGCTTTCTTT
NA,NA,TRBJ2-1,TRBV6-1,15,CATTRGITLNNEQFF,TGTGCCACTACGAGGGGGATAACCTTGAACAATGAGCAGTTCTTC
NA,TRBD1,TRBJ2-3,TRBV20-1,18,CSSSGTGAKGTSTDTQYF,TGCAGTTCTAGTGGGACAGGGGCGAAAGGAACTAGCACAGATACGCAGTATTTT
NA,NA,TRBJ1-1,TRBV14,14,CASIRGGLNTEAFF,TGTGCCAGCATAAGGGGCGGCCTCAACACTGAAGCTTTCTTT
many,NA,TRBJ2-3,TRBV5-1,15,CASRRTAGGADTQYF,TGCGCCAGCAGACGAACCGCTGGCGGGGCAGATACGCAGTATTTT
NA,TRBD1,TRBJ2-5,TRBV11-2,16,CASSSMGQGGRETQYF,TGTGCCAGCAGCTCAATGGGACAGGGCGGGAGAGAGACACAGTACTTC
NA,NA,TRBJ2-1,TRBV20-1,15,CIASPLRGLGNEQFF,TGCATTGCTAGCCCGCTTCGGGGACTGGGAAATGAGCAGTTCTTC
NA,NA,TRBJ1-1,TRBV20-1,13,CSAREQVWSEAFF,TGCAGTGCTAGGGAGCAGGTATGGTCTGAAGCTTTCTTT